A single sample gave rise to the 22 T cell receptor beta chains below, sequenced in a study of cytomegalovirus exposure and HLA in healthy donors. Generated by immunoSEQ multiplex PCR, the TCRdb table keeps only in-frame clones and is missing some. This sample has about 110,000 clones, with 95% found just once. The source material was PBMCs. The receptors come from a woman between 18 and 30 years old in good health and CMV-seronegative.

The chain has TRBV15 and TRBJ1-2, with a weak D call TRBD1 (6 bases). The germline CDR1 and CDR2 sequences are LNHNV and YYDKDF (reference sequence). The CDR3 length is 16 residues. The V end was cut by 0 bases, the J end by 2 bases, with 13 bases between. CDR3 sequence (DNA): TGTGCCACCAGCAGAGACGACAGGAGATTAAACTATGGCTACACCTTC. This gives the protein CATSRDDRRLNYGYTF.

V and J are TRBV7-2 and TRBJ2-7; 8 bases align to TRBD1. Germline loops: CDR1 SGHTA, CDR2 FQGNSA. The CDR3 runs to 15 residues. With V trimmed by 5 bases and J by 2 bases, 8 bases remained unmatched. The CDR3 protein is CASSEDRAPAYEQYF. CDR3 coding DNA: TGTGCCAGCAGCGAGGACAGGGCCCCCGCCTACGAGCAGTACTTC.

The genes are TRBV5-3 and TRBJ2-7, with 11 bases aligning to TRBD1. TRBV5-3 is reported as an ORF; its role is uncertain. The CDR3 has 16 residues. Germline trimming cut 4 bases from V and 6 bases from J; bases unmatched to any gene: 12. The chain's CDR3 is CARSTAPGQGDLEQYF. The CDR3 DNA sequence: TGTGCCAGAAGCACGGCACCGGGACAGGGGGATCTCGAGCAGTACTTC.

The gene calls are TRBV5-6 and TRBJ1-2, with 7 bases identical to TRBD1. V shed 4 bases, J shed 7 bases, and the junction held 7 bases outside the gene matches. This CDR3 spans 13 amino acids. Germline CDR1 SGHDT, CDR2 YYEEEE. CDR3 coding DNA: TGTGCCAGCAGCCCACAGGGGATGGGTGGCTACACCTTC. Translation: CASSPQGMGGYTF. The variable domain in full, completed from reference TRBV5-6 and TRBJ1-2, reads DAGVTQSPTHLIKTRGQQVTLRCSPKSGHDTVSWYQQALGQGPQFIFQYYEEEERQRGNFPDRFSGHQFPNYSSELNVNALLLGDSALYLCASSPQGMGGYTFGSGTRLTVV.

This clone was picked up one time. This chain links TRBV7-2 with TRBJ1-1; D is undetermined. Germline loops: CDR1 SGHTA, CDR2 FQGNSA. The CDR3 spans 17 residues. V lost 5 bases, J lost 2 bases, and 21 bases lay in between. The CDR3, as DNA: TGTGCCAGCAGCCACCCGCCTAGAACGGGATTTAACACTGAAGCTTTCTTT. The encoded protein is CASSHPPRTGFNTEAFF.

This chain uses TRBV5-6 with TRBJ1-2, with 8 nucleotides matching TRBD1. CDR3 length: 13 amino acids. Unmatched junction bases numbered 4, after V lost 5 bases and J lost 4 bases. Germline CDR1 SGHDT, CDR2 YYEEEE. The CDR3 coding sequence is TGTGCCAGCAGGGACGACAGGGGCTATGGCTACACCTTC. This translates into CASRDDRGYGYTF.

The V gene is TRBV4-2, the J gene TRBJ1-2; 11 bases map to TRBD1. Germline V gene data show CDR1 as LGHNA and CDR2 as YNFKEQ. This CDR3 has 19 amino acids. The V segment lost 8 bases and the J segment 3 bases; nucleotides outside the gene matches: 20. The CDR3 DNA is TGTGCCAGCGAAGGAGGGGACAGGGGGACTCTACCATCCTACTATGGCTACACCTTC. Residues: CASEGGDRGTLPSYYGYTF.

This rearrangement joins TRBV15 to TRBJ1-2, with TRBD1 matching 7 bases. Germline trimming cut 0 bases from V and 1 base from J; bases unmatched to any gene: 8. CDR3 size: 17 residues. The V gene's germline CDR1 is LNHNV and CDR2 YYDKDF (reference sequence). CDR3 protein: CATSRDPRDRDNYGYTF. The CDR3 bases are TGTGCCACCAGCAGAGATCCCCGGGACAGAGATAACTATGGCTACACCTTC.

The J gene is TRBJ2-7, the V gene TRBV5-4; no clear D gene. Trimming left V 4 bases short and J 5 bases short, with 7 bases between. The CDR3 is 11 amino acids. CDR1 SGHNT and CDR2 YYREEE come from the germline V gene (reference sequence). CDR3 nucleotide sequence: TGTGCCAGCAGCACCCCTAACGAGCAGTACTTC. Its translation is CASSTPNEQYF.

J is TRBJ2-5 and V is TRBV15; the match to TRBD2 covers 8 bases. Germline V gene lookup returns CDR1 LNHNV and CDR2 YYDKDF (reference sequence). The CDR3 is 17 amino acids. Unmatched junction bases numbered 11, after V lost 5 bases and J lost 0 bases. The CDR3 DNA sequence: TGTGCCACCAGCCCGAAAAGACTAGCGAAAGACCAAGAGACCCAGTACTTC. Encoded protein: CATSPKRLAKDQETQYF.

The genes are TRBV28 and TRBJ1-5; D is uncertain. Germline V gene lookup returns CDR1 MDHEN and CDR2 SYDVKM. This CDR3 has 15 amino acids. V lost 5 bases, J lost 9 bases, and 20 bases lay in between. The CDR3 DNA reads TGTGCCAGCAGTCCCGCTACAGCCCTTAGGTTGCCCCAGCATTTT. Encoded protein: CASSPATALRLPQHF.

This sequence joins TRBV5-1 and TRBJ1-6; D uncertain. V lost 5 bases and J 9 bases, leaving 18 bases between the germline ends. The CDR3 totals 15 residues. Looked up from germline, CDR1 is SGHRS and CDR2 is YFSETQ. CDR3 bases: TGCGCCAGCAGTTCCATACCAGACTCCAGTTCACCCCTCCACTTT. The encoded protein is CASSSIPDSSSPLHF. The full variable domain, with the rest looked up from reference TRBV5-1 and TRBJ1-6, is KAGVTQTPRYLIKTRGQQVTLSCSPISGHRSVSWYQQTPGQGLQFLFEYFSETQRNKGNFPGRFSGRQFSNSRSEMNVSTLELGDSALYLCASSSIPDSSSPLHFGNGTRLTVT.

This sequence joins TRBV6-1 and TRBJ2-2; possibly TRBD1 for D (6 bases). V dropped 2 bases and J dropped 0 bases, with 10 bases sitting between them. CDR3 length equals 16 residues. CDR1 and CDR2 (germline): MNHNS, SASEGT. The CDR3 region is CASSELGATNTGELFF. The CDR3 DNA reads as TGTGCCAGCAGTGAATTGGGGGCAACGAACACCGGGGAGCTGTTTTTT.

DNA for the CDR3: TGTGCCTGGACTAGTCAGTTCTATGGCTACACCTTC. It codes for CAWTSQFYGYTF. The chain links TRBV30 to TRBJ1-2; D is unclear. The CDR3 covers 12 residues. V shed 4 bases and J shed 4 bases, with 10 bases lying between them. Per germline, CDR1 GTSNPN and CDR2 SVGIG (reference sequence).

The chain has TRBV2 and TRBJ2-1; 9 nucleotides align to TRBD2. After removal of 7 bases from V and 1 base from J, the junction contained 5 bases not matched to a gene. The CDR3 has 15 residues. Germline assignment: CDR1 SNHLY and CDR2 FYNNEI. DNA for the CDR3: TGTGCCAGCATCCTCAGCGGGGGGTCCTACAATGAGCAGTTCTTC. As protein: CASILSGGSYNEQFF.

The rearrangement joins TRBV10-3 to TRBJ2-1; D remains unclear. This CDR3 is 14 amino acids long. Trimming shortened V by 3 bases and J by 9 bases, and 15 bases separated the two germline ends. Germline V CDR1 and CDR2: ENHRY, SYGVKD. The CDR3 is CAISEELALSEQFF. For the CDR3, the DNA is TGTGCCATCAGTGAAGAATTAGCCCTCAGTGAGCAGTTCTTC.

The chain combines TRBV4-2 with TRBJ2-1, with 8 bases that match TRBD2. Trimming took 0 bases from V and 9 from J; bases not matched to a gene: 10. The CDR3 length is 16 residues. Germline values: CDR1 LGHNA, CDR2 YNFKEQ. CDR3 DNA sequence: TGTGCCAGCAGCCAAGAGATGGGACTAGTGGATGGTGAGCAGTTCTTC. Protein product: CASSQEMGLVDGEQFF.

The chain joins TRBV27 to TRBJ2-3; D is possibly TRBD1 (5 bases). With 10 bases removed from V and 1 base from J, the gap between germline ends came to 12 bases. Germline V gene lookup returns CDR1 MNHEY and CDR2 SMNVEV (reference sequence). The CDR3 is 13 residues long. The CDR3 nucleotides are TGTGCCACCTCGCGCAGGGGCACAGATACGCAGTATTTT. Its translation is CATSRRGTDTQYF.

This chain links TRBV6-5 with TRBJ2-1, with TRBD2 matching over 13 bases. V trimming: 6 bases; J trimming: 12 bases; junction bases outside the gene matches: 5. CDR1 and CDR2 (germline): MNHEY, SVGAGI. The CDR3 loop spans 13 amino acids. DNA of the CDR3: TGTGCCAGCAGCACCGGGACTAGCGGGGTGCAGTTCTTC. Translation gives CASSTGTSGVQFF.

V usage is TRBV15 and J usage is TRBJ2-3; no clear D. CDR3 length equals 13 residues. From germline, CDR1 is LNHNV and CDR2 YYDKDF (reference sequence). V gave up 11 bases and J gave up 1 base, with 13 bases separating them. CDR3 protein: CALGHSRTDTQYF. CDR3 sequence (DNA): TGTGCCCTTGGCCACAGCCGCACAGATACGCAGTATTTT.

This sequence joins TRBV9 and TRBJ2-3; D gene unclear. The CDR3 totals 14 residues. V was trimmed by 4 bases and J by 8 bases, leaving 17 bases between them. Germline CDR1 and CDR2: SGDLS and YYNGEE. This CDR3 is CASSRPPQFGTQYF. CDR3 sequence (DNA): TGTGCCAGCAGCCGTCCCCCCCAGTTTGGTACGCAGTATTTT.

The V gene is TRBV14, the J gene TRBJ1-3, with unresolved D. Germline CDR1 is SGHDN and CDR2 is FVKESK. The CDR3 extends over 13 amino acids. V shed 4 bases and J shed 8 bases, with 12 bases lying between them. CDR3 in DNA: TGTGCCAGCAGCCCACTATCCACCTACACCATATATTTT. Translated, it gives CASSPLSTYTIYF.